A selection of T cell receptor beta chains follows, all from one sample in a study of cytotoxic CD8 clonotypes in ibrutinib-treated CLL. Produced via immunoSEQ multiplex PCR; TCRdb's table is partial and in-frame only. The sample gives some 200,000 clones, more than 65% of which show up once; approximately 6% is in the top ten. Sequencing used PBMCs, obtained after 12 months of ibrutinib treatment. Receptors were obtained from a human donor with chronic lymphocytic leukemia. Both conserved end residues are part of each CDR3. The order of the fields is CDR3 DNA, CDR3 protein, CDR3 length, D gene, clone size, J gene, V gene. D genes are given only for firm matches. Clone size, where shown, is once, few, many, or a class for clones that have expanded.

TGTGCCTGGACCCGGGACAGGGGAGGGGAGCAGTACTTC,CAWTRDRGGEQYF,13,TRBD1,-,TRBJ2-7,TRBV30
TGTGCCAGCTCACCTAATCCCGGGACTAGCGGGAGTGCCTCCTACGAGCAGTACTTC,CASSPNPGTSGSASYEQYF,19,TRBD2,-,TRBJ2-7,TRBV18
TGTGCCAGCAGGGGGGACAACGAGTATGGCTACACCTTC,CASRGDNEYGYTF,13,-,-,TRBJ1-2,TRBV2
TGCGCCAGCAGCGGAACCCACCGGGACCAGGGGGATGAGCAGTTCTTC,CASSGTHRDQGDEQFF,16,TRBD1,-,TRBJ2-1,TRBV5-1
TGTGCCAGCAGTTCTCCCTCAGCCTACTCTGGAAACACCATATATTTT,CASSSPSAYSGNTIYF,16,-,once,TRBJ1-3,TRBV6-5
TGTGCCAGCAGCAGGCCTCCGAACACTGAAGCTTTCTTT,CASSRPPNTEAFF,13,-,few,TRBJ1-1,TRBV9
TGTGCCAGTAGTATTCTGTCAGGAGGTTATAGCAATCAGCCCCAGCATTTT,CASSILSGGYSNQPQHF,17,-,-,TRBJ1-5,TRBV19
TGTGCCATTTCCGGGACCCCGAACACCGGGGAGCTGTTTTTT,CAISGTPNTGELFF,14,-,few,TRBJ2-2,TRBV10-3
TGTGCCAGCAGTTACCCCGGAAACACCATATATTTT,CASSYPGNTIYF,12,-,-,TRBJ1-3,TRBV6-5
TGTGCCCTACAACCCGGAAACACCATATATTTT,CALQPGNTIYF,11,-,-,TRBJ1-3,TRBV30
TGTGCCAGAAGCTTGGAAAGAAGGGCTGAAGCTTTCTTT,CARSLERRAEAFF,13,-,-,TRBJ1-1,TRBV5-3
TGCGCCAGCAGAGTTGCGAACACCGGGGAGCTGTTTTTT,CASRVANTGELFF,13,-,-,TRBJ2-2,TRBV5-1
TGTGCCAGCAGCTCACCATTAAGGGAGGGGACTGAAGCTTTCTTT,CASSSPLREGTEAFF,15,-,-,TRBJ1-1,TRBV7-3
TGCGCCAGCAGCTTGGGACTACCGGCGGTGGAGCAGTACTTC,CASSLGLPAVEQYF,14,-,-,TRBJ2-7,TRBV5-1
TGTGCCAGCAGTTTCCACAGGACTAGCGGGATAGATACGCAGTATTTT,CASSFHRTSGIDTQYF,16,TRBD2,once,TRBJ2-3,TRBV6-5
TGTGCCAGCAGCTCCCATAGGGGGACGAACACCGGGGAGCTGTTTTTT,CASSSHRGTNTGELFF,16,-,-,TRBJ2-2,TRBV7-8
TGTGCCAGCAGCGTATCGGGGACAGCACAAGAGACCCAGTACTTC,CASSVSGTAQETQYF,15,TRBD1,-,TRBJ2-5,TRBV9
TGTGCCAGCAGCGTTACCGGGACCGCTTCAGGAGGCTACACCTTC,CASSVTGTASGGYTF,15,-,-,TRBJ1-2,TRBV6-4
TGCGCCAGCAGCCCTATGACTCACCCGTGGACTGAAGCTTTCTTT,CASSPMTHPWTEAFF,15,-,few,TRBJ1-1,TRBV5-1
TGTGCCAGCAGCGTTAGCGGGGTCAGCACAGATACGCAGTATTTT,CASSVSGVSTDTQYF,15,TRBD2,few,TRBJ2-3,TRBV11-2
TGTGCCAGCTCACCCAACTTGGGGGAAGAGACCCAGTACTTC,CASSPNLGEETQYF,14,-,-,TRBJ2-5,TRBV18
TGTGCCAGCAGCCCCATGGGGGCCCCCTACGAGCAGTACTTC,CASSPMGAPYEQYF,14,-,-,TRBJ2-7,TRBV7-6
TGTGCCAGCAGTTACACCGGGGACCAGCCCCAGCATTTT,CASSYTGDQPQHF,13,-,-,TRBJ1-5,TRBV6-5
TGTGCCAGCAGCTCCCCGTCCAAGCTCTACAATGAGCAGTTCTTC,CASSSPSKLYNEQFF,15,-,-,TRBJ2-1,TRBV6-5
TGTGCCAGCCTAGGGAAAGTAAGACAGAATAGCAATCAGCCCCAGCATTTT,CASLGKVRQNSNQPQHF,17,-,-,TRBJ1-5,TRBV28
TGTGCCAGCAGCAATAGGCCCGACAGGCCCTTTAACGAGCAGTACTTC,CASSNRPDRPFNEQYF,16,-,-,TRBJ2-7,TRBV7-8
TGTGCCTGGAGTGTACAGGGGGTACTTAATTCACCCCTCCACTTT,CAWSVQGVLNSPLHF,15,TRBD1,-,TRBJ1-6,TRBV30
TGTGCCAGCAGCGCGGGGCCTTTAGGGGCAGATACGCAGTATTTT,CASSAGPLGADTQYF,15,-,-,TRBJ2-3,TRBV7-3
TGTGCCAGCAGCTTTCAAGGGGCGGATTTCGAGCAGTACTTC,CASSFQGADFEQYF,14,-,-,TRBJ2-7,TRBV5-4
TGTGCCACCCAACGGCCCGGACAGATGAACACTGAAGCTTTCTTT,CATQRPGQMNTEAFF,15,-,-,TRBJ1-1,TRBV15
TGCGCCAGCAGCCAAGCGGTACTAGCGGGGGGGGCCAATGAGCAGTTCTTC,CASSQAVLAGGANEQFF,17,TRBD2,-,TRBJ2-1,TRBV4-1
TGTGCCAGTAGTAGGGGTGGGGCCCGCCCAGATACGCAGTATTTT,CASSRGGARPDTQYF,15,-,once,TRBJ2-3,TRBV19
TGTGCCACCAGCAGAGATCGAAACACTGAAGCTTTCTTT,CATSRDRNTEAFF,13,-,few,TRBJ1-1,TRBV15